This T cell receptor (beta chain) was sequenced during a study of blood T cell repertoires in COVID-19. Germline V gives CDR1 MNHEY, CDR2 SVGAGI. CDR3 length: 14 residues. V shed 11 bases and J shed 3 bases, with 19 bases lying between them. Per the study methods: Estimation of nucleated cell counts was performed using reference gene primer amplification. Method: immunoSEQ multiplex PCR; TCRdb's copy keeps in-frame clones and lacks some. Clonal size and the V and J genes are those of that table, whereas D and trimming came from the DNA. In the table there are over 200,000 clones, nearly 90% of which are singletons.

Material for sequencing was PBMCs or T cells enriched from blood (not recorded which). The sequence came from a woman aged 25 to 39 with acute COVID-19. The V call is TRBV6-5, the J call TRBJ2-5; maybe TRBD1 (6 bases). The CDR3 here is CAARPTGLKETQYF. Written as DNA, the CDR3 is TGTGCCGCCCGGCCCACAGGGTTGAAAGAGACCCAGTACTTC.